The 8 T cell receptor beta chains presented below share a single source sample, sequenced in a study of shared clonotypes between healthy human individuals. Using immunoSEQ multiplex PCR, the repertoire was profiled, and TCRdb retains in-frame clones only, with some absent. The data show about 2 million clones, 85% to 95% seen once. Sequenced material: naive CD4+ T cells sorted from blood. The subset denotes: CD45RA+ positively selected. All receptors come from a man in his late teens or twenties in good health.

The chain joins TRBV13 to TRBJ2-2; a possible D gene is TRBD1 (6 bases). Trimming took 4 bases from V and 1 from J, leaving 13 bases between them. This CDR3 is 16 amino acids long. Germline V CDR1 and CDR2: PRHDT, FYEKMQ (reference sequence). CDR3 sequence (DNA): TGTGCCAGCAGCTGGGACACATCGAGGAACACCGGGGAGCTGTTTTTT. Amino acids: CASSWDTSRNTGELFF.

The gene calls are TRBV2 and TRBJ2-2, with TRBD1 matching 9 bases. V gave up 3 bases and J gave up 4 bases; unmatched junction bases: 3. Per the germline V gene, CDR1 is SNHLY and CDR2 is FYNNEI. The CDR3 is 15 amino acids. The CDR3 loop reads CASSDGTGPTGELFF. CDR3 nucleotides: TGTGCCAGCAGTGACGGGACAGGGCCCACCGGGGAGCTGTTTTTT. Complete variable domain (other parts from reference TRBV2 and TRBJ2-2): EPEVTQTPSHQVTQMGQEVILRCVPISNHLYFYWYRQILGQKVEFLVSFYNNEISEKSEIFDDQFSVERPDGSNFTLKIRSTKLEDSAMYFCASSDGTGPTGELFFGEGSRLTVL.

CDR3 sequence (DNA): TGCGCCAGCAGCTTAGGACAGGGATGGAATGAAAAACTGTTTTTT. It specifies CASSLGQGWNEKLFF. The J gene is TRBJ1-4, the V gene TRBV5-1; TRBD1 agrees at 8 bases. Germline V gene sequence: CDR1 SGHRS, CDR2 YFSETQ. This CDR3 has 15 residues. V gave up 2 bases and J gave up 5 bases; unmatched junction bases: 5.

The V gene is TRBV27, the J gene TRBJ2-2, with 7 positions matching TRBD1. V gave up 5 bases and J gave up 7 bases; unmatched junction bases: 7. The CDR3 extends over 14 amino acids. Germline V gene data show CDR1 as MNHEY and CDR2 as SMNVEV (reference sequence). The CDR3 region has the DNA TGTGCCAGCAGTCGACAGGGTTTGGGCGGGGAGCTGTTTTTT. It encodes CASSRQGLGGELFF.

The CDR3 region is CSVDRPGGGNTEAFF. The CDR3 DNA sequence: TGCAGCGTTGACCGGCCGGGCGGGGGGAACACTGAAGCTTTCTTT. The chain combines TRBV29-1 with TRBJ1-1; a weak D match, TRBD1 (5 bases). The germline V and J ends were trimmed by 3 bases and 1 base, with 15 bases remaining between them. The V gene's germline CDR1 is SQVTM and CDR2 ANQGSEA. CDR3 size: 15 residues.

The CDR3 coding sequence is TGTGCCAGCAGCCCCGTTCCCTACGAGCAGTACTTC. Translation gives CASSPVPYEQYF. The chain carries TRBV11-2 and TRBJ2-7; D unclear. This CDR3 is built from 12 residues. Trimming took 5 bases from V and 2 from J, leaving 7 bases between them. Germline CDR1 reads SGHAT; CDR2 reads FQNNGV.

The chain joins TRBV7-8 to TRBJ1-2, with a tentative D call TRBD1 (6 bases). Germline loops: CDR1 SGHVS, CDR2 FQNEAQ. The CDR3 spans 17 residues. The V and J ends lost 5 bases and 5 bases respectively, with 24 bases between them. CDR3 coding DNA: TGTGCCAGCAGCCCGAGGATTCCCCTAGCAGGGGATTATGGCTACACCTTC. This sequence encodes CASSPRIPLAGDYGYTF.

The rearrangement links TRBV5-5 to TRBJ1-2, with D perhaps TRBD1 (5 bases). Trimming took 0 bases from V and 6 from J, leaving 15 bases between them. CDR3 length: 15 residues. Germline CDR1 reads SGHKS; CDR2 reads YYEKEE (reference sequence). CDR3 coding DNA: TGTGCCAGCAGCTTGGTTCCAGGGAATGTAGATGGCTACACCTTC. Its translation is CASSLVPGNVDGYTF.